A selection of T cell receptor beta chains follows, all from one sample in a study of Ad26.COV2.S vaccination and SARS-CoV-2 variants. Libraries were prepared by immunoSEQ multiplex PCR; TCRdb keeps only in-frame clonotypes and omits some of them. The repertoire holds around 320,000 clones, around 87% seen once, with 3.4% in the top ten. The specimen was peripheral blood, collected in a trial of Ad26.COV2.S vaccine versus placebo. All receptors derive from a person aged 18-65 years who received the Ad26.COV2.S COVID-19 vaccine or a placebo. CDR3s leave out the opening cysteine and the closing phenylalanine or tryptophan. Size tells how often a clone was seen (once, few, many) or the class of an expanded clone, and some rows leave it out.

TRBV21-1	NA	TRBJ2-7	12	ASSKVATAYEQY
TRBV18	NA	TRBJ1-5	15	ASSPGAGGVSNQPQH
TRBV5-4	NA	TRBJ1-4	13	ASSFQGSTNEKLF
TRBV21-1	NA	TRBJ2-7	14	ASSKDPYKGGYEQY
TRBV4-1	once	TRBJ2-3	15	ASSQARSGGGTDTQY
TRBV5-1	NA	TRBJ2-2	10	ASSLESGELF
TRBV9	once	TRBJ2-7	12	ASSAGGWTYEQY
TRBV9	NA	TRBJ2-6	14	ASSPTSLSGANVLT
TRBV2	once	TRBJ1-4	15	ASGRLKGSSRDEKLF
TRBV29-1	many	TRBJ2-3	11	SVEYTRVDTQY
TRBV5-4	NA	TRBJ2-7	12	ASSRGGRLDEQY
TRBV6-2/TRBV6-3	once	TRBJ2-7	12	ASSTGGTNYEQY
TRBV6-2/TRBV6-3	few	TRBJ1-5	13	ASSFGVMSNQPQH
TRBV7-3	NA	TRBJ2-2	14	ASSRLAGRNTGELF
TRBV3-1/TRBV3-2	NA	TRBJ2-3	13	ASSTSGAGEDTQY
TRBV27	NA	TRBJ2-5	13	ASSSEGPSGETQY
TRBV3-1/TRBV3-2	NA	TRBJ2-4	12	ASSQVGGGDIQY
TRBV5-4	few	TRBJ2-7	16	ASSLSSGGYRNYYEQY
TRBV5-4	NA	TRBJ2-7	14	ASSLGGGTGPYEQY
TRBV18	NA	TRBJ2-1	12	ASSWSGGYNEQF